Listed below are T cell receptor beta chains from one sample, sequenced in a study of spatial heterogeneity in lung cancer. In TCRdb, the 5' RACE reads were re-called with MiXCR into one record per CDR3 protein. This sample has some 100,000 distinct CDR3 sequences; around 4.8% occur once, and the top ten carry 21%. The input for sequencing was lung tumor tissue, taken at surgery. The receptors derive from a male donor with early-stage non-small cell lung cancer. The CDR3 runs from the conserved cysteine through the conserved F or W. The D gene is left open where the match is weak. Clone sizes are given selectively: once, few, many, or a class where the clone is expanded.

abundance	v_gene	j_gene	d_gene	CDR3nt	CDR3aa
few	TRBV2	TRBJ1-1	.	TGTGCCAGCAGTGGACGGAGTACTGAAGCTTTCTTT	CASSGRSTEAFF
many	TRBV7-9	TRBJ2-5	.	TGTGCCAGCGAATCAAGGGAACCCTCCCAAGAGACCCAGTACTTC	CASESREPSQETQYF
many	TRBV4-1	TRBJ1-4	TRBD1	TGCGCCAGCAGCCCACCCGGGACAGGGGATGAAAAACTGTTTTTT	CASSPPGTGDEKLFF
.	TRBV12-3/TRBV12-4	TRBJ1-1	TRBD1	TGTGCCAGCAGCTGGGGACAGGGGAGGAACACTGAAGCTTTCTTT	CASSWGQGRNTEAFF
.	TRBV3-1	TRBJ1-4	TRBD1	TGTGCCAGCAGCCAAGGCCCCAGGGGGAGCACGGAAAAACTGTTTTTT	CASSQGPRGSTEKLFF
few	TRBV13	TRBJ1-6	.	TGTGCCAGCAGCCGCCTCGGGGTTACTAATTCACCCCTCCACTTT	CASSRLGVTNSPLHF
many	TRBV6-5	TRBJ2-3	.	TGTGCCAGCAGTTTCCGGACTCCTACAGATACGCAGTATTTT	CASSFRTPTDTQYF
few	TRBV20-1	TRBJ2-1	.	TGCAGTGCTAGGGGCCCTTGGGAGCAGTTCTTC	CSARGPWEQFF
many	TRBV6-6	TRBJ2-5	.	TGTGCCACTAAGGGGTCGAAAGAGACCCAGTACTTC	CATKGSKETQYF
many	TRBV7-9	TRBJ2-5	TRBD2	TGTGCCAGCAGTCCCAGCGGGACGGAGACCCAGTACTTC	CASSPSGTETQYF
many	TRBV18	TRBJ1-4	TRBD1	TGTGCCAGCTCACCACCGGGACAGTCAACTAATGAAAAACTGTTTTTT	CASSPPGQSTNEKLFF
.	TRBV14	TRBJ2-3	.	TGTGCCAGCAGCCAAGCAGCGGGTACGCAGTATTTT	CASSQAAGTQYF
.	TRBV2	TRBJ2-1	TRBD2	TGTGCCAGCAGCGGACTAGCCCCGTCCAATGAGCAGTTCTTC	CASSGLAPSNEQFF
many	TRBV5-1	TRBJ2-5	.	TGCGCCAGCAGCCACTCGCCGACAGGTTGGTCGGAGACCCAGTACTTC	CASSHSPTGWSETQYF
many	TRBV10-3	TRBJ1-1	TRBD1	TGTGCCATCAAGGGGGCTCCGAACACTGAAGCTTTCTTT	CAIKGAPNTEAFF
many	TRBV18	TRBJ1-1	.	TGTGCCAGCTCATTTACAGGGTCTGAAGCTTTCTTT	CASSFTGSEAFF
many	TRBV9	TRBJ1-5	.	TGTGCCAGCAGCGTAGGCACCCAGGAGGCTCAGCCCCAGCATTTT	CASSVGTQEAQPQHF
many	TRBV20-1	TRBJ2-1	TRBD2	TGCAGTGCTAGCAATTTGGGACTAGCGGGAGAGTCCGGCCACAATGAGCAGTTCTTC	CSASNLGLAGESGHNEQFF